One sample yielded the 10 T cell receptor beta chains listed below, sequenced in a study of cytomegalovirus exposure and HLA in healthy donors. The study ran its PCR with 60 Vbeta and 13 Jbeta primers. This table comes from immunoSEQ multiplex PCR, and its TCRdb copy is limited to in-frame clones, with some not included. The sample lists around 130,000 clones, 55% to 75% occurring once. Sample: PBMCs. Receptors were obtained from a human donor in good health.

The chain joins TRBV19 to TRBJ2-2; weak D call: TRBD1 (6 bases). The germline gives CDR1 LNHDA, CDR2 SQIVND (reference sequence). V was cut by 3 bases and J by 3 bases, with 11 bases left in between. This CDR3 comprises 15 residues. In DNA, the CDR3 is TGTGCCAGTAGTATTTTGGGGGCGTACACCGGGGAGCTGTTTTTT. As protein: CASSILGAYTGELFF.

V is TRBV4-1 and J is TRBJ2-1, with D unresolved. The V end lost 4 bases, the J end lost 1 base, and 11 bases lay between the germline ends. The CDR3 extends over 15 amino acids. Germline V gene data show CDR1 as MGHRA and CDR2 as YSYEKL. CDR3 residues: CASSRPSGSYNEQFF. For the CDR3, the DNA is TGCGCCAGCAGCCGCCCTAGTGGGTCCTACAATGAGCAGTTCTTC.

This clone was found a few times. Other DNA sequences from this sample encode an identical CDR3 as well. This sequence joins TRBV7-9 and TRBJ1-2; possibly TRBD1 for D (5 bases). Germline V gene sequence: CDR1 SEHNR, CDR2 FQNEAQ (reference sequence). V lost 3 bases and J 2 bases, leaving 7 bases between the germline ends. The length of the CDR3 is 13 residues. CDR3 region: CASSFPGNYGYTF. CDR3 nucleotide sequence: TGTGCCAGCAGCTTCCCAGGGAACTATGGCTACACCTTC. The full variable domain, with the rest looked up from reference TRBV7-9 and TRBJ1-2, is DTGVSQNPRHKITKRGQNVTFRCDPISEHNRLYWYRQTLGQGPEFLTYFQNEAQLEKSRLLSDRFSAERPKGSFSTLEIQRTEQGDSAMYLCASSFPGNYGYTFGSGTRLTVV.

The rearrangement uses TRBV28 and TRBJ1-4; 7 bases line up with TRBD1. This CDR3 is 11 amino acids long. Germline-derived CDR1 and CDR2 are MDHEN and SYDVKM. V gave up 10 bases and J gave up 6 bases; unmatched junction bases: 2. CDR3 residues: CATTGDEKLFF. CDR3 bases: TGTGCCACAACAGGGGATGAAAAACTGTTTTTT.

This chain links TRBV7-9 with TRBJ2-5, with D hard to call. The DNA end lines up better with TRBJ2-7; the J call may be wrong. The CDR3 has 12 amino acids. Germline V CDR1 and CDR2: SEHNR, FQNEAQ (reference sequence). In DNA form, the CDR3 reads TGTGCCAGCAGCCGTCCCTCCTACGAGCAGTACTTC. Residues: CASSRPSYEQYF.

This chain links TRBV4-2 with TRBJ2-7, with D perhaps TRBD2 (6 bases). Looked up from germline, CDR1 is LGHNA and CDR2 is YNFKEQ. Trimming cost V 0 bases and J 1 base, with 10 bases left between them. The CDR3 is 15 amino acids. The CDR3 nucleotides read TGTGCCAGCAGCCAAGATCTCCGGGAGTCCTACGAGCAGTACTTC. This sequence encodes CASSQDLRESYEQYF.

This chain joins TRBV5-6 and TRBJ2-1, with 9 bases matching TRBD2. The CDR3 length is 15 residues. The germline V gene encodes CDR1 SGHDT and CDR2 YYEEEE. The V and J ends lost 6 bases and 2 bases, in that order; junction bases with no gene match: 6. The CDR3 loop reads CASIIAGVTYNEQFF. The CDR3 nucleotides read TGTGCCAGCATCATAGCGGGAGTGACCTACAATGAGCAGTTCTTC.

The J gene is TRBJ2-1, the V gene TRBV7-9; 7 bases agree with TRBD1. The V gene's germline CDR1 is SEHNR and CDR2 FQNEAQ (reference sequence). The CDR3 has 14 amino acids. V shed 9 bases and J 3 bases; nucleotides not matched to a gene: 8. The CDR3 reads CASIPRQGYNEQFF. For the CDR3, the DNA is TGTGCCAGTATTCCGAGACAGGGCTACAATGAGCAGTTCTTC.

V gene TRBV9 combines with J gene TRBJ2-7, with 9 bases fitting TRBD1. This CDR3 has 14 residues. Germline trimming cut 3 bases from V and 5 bases from J; bases unmatched to any gene: 6. Germline CDR1 is SGDLS and CDR2 is YYNGEE. The CDR3 spells CASSAGQGFNEQYF. In nucleotides, the CDR3 is TGTGCCAGCAGCGCGGGACAGGGTTTCAACGAGCAGTACTTC.

The chain is built from TRBV2 and TRBJ2-5, with 10 bases that match TRBD2. The last part of the DNA fits TRBJ2-7 better; the J call may be wrong. There are 16 residues in the CDR3. The V gene's germline CDR1 is SNHLY and CDR2 FYNNEI. This CDR3 is CASSPPGLAKTYEQYF. The CDR3 region has the DNA TGTGCCAGCAGTCCGCCGGGACTAGCGAAAACCTACGAGCAGTACTTC.